This passage covers 24 T cell receptor beta chains from one sample sequenced in a study of OX40 agonist ivuxolimab in advanced cancers. Libraries were prepared through the immunoSEQ multiplex PCR assay. TCRdb provides this immuneACCESS table in a form limited to in-frame rearrangements. Some clones are lacking; in checked studies, under half of them reflect an unresolved V gene, and why the rest are absent is not known. The sample table holds 60,000 to 90,000 clones, of which approximately 82% were seen once. Of the sample, roughly 0.77% falls within the top ten clones. The sample consisted of CD4+ or CD8+ T cells sorted from blood, taken in a trial of the OX40 agonist ivuxolimab. Source of these receptors: an adult with an advanced solid tumor such as melanoma, head and neck, liver or kidney cancer.

This chain links TRBV5-1 with TRBJ1-2; the D is unclear. The V end was cut by 3 bases, the J end by 7 bases, with 22 bases between. The CDR3 loop spans 16 amino acids. CDR1 is SGHRS and CDR2 is YFSETQ in the germline V gene. The CDR3 is CASSSGQARREGGYTF. The CDR3 DNA is TGCGCCAGCAGCTCGGGTCAGGCCCGAAGGGAGGGTGGCTACACCTTC.

The chain uses TRBV5-1 and TRBJ1-1; possible D gene TRBD1, 6 bases. The CDR3 is made up of 15 amino acids. CDR1 is SGHRS, CDR2 YFSETQ, per germline. Trimming cost V 4 bases and J 5 bases, with 18 bases left between them. The CDR3 here is CASSQSGLGATEAFF. For the CDR3, the DNA is TGCGCCAGCAGCCAATCCGGGTTGGGGGCGACTGAAGCTTTCTTT.

The chain employs TRBV10-2 and TRBJ1-5; 7 bases agree with TRBD1. V dropped 6 bases and J dropped 4; count of bases not matched to a gene: 3. CDR3 length equals 13 residues. The germline V gene encodes CDR1 WSHSY and CDR2 SAAADI. CDR3 region: CASSLTGNQPQHF. DNA of the CDR3: TGCGCCAGCAGCTTGACAGGGAATCAGCCCCAGCATTTT.

The chain has TRBV5-4 and TRBJ1-5; tentatively, D is TRBD1 (6 bases). The V end was cut by 0 bases, the J end by 5 bases, with 9 bases between. The CDR3 sequence is 14 residues long. Germline values: CDR1 SGHNT, CDR2 YYREEE (reference sequence). The CDR3 DNA is TGTGCCAGCAGCTTGGGGGGGGCGGATCAGCCCCAGCATTTT. Translation: CASSLGGADQPQHF. Together with reference TRBV5-4 and TRBJ1-5, the CDR3 gives the full variable domain: ETGVTQSPTHLIKTRGQQVTLRCSSQSGHNTVSWYQQALGQGPQFIFQYYREEENGRGNFPPRFSGLQFPNYSSELNVNALELDDSALYLCASSLGGADQPQHFGDGTRLSIL.

This clone came up once. The chain combines TRBV7-7 with TRBJ2-1, with 8 bases aligning to TRBD2. Unmatched junction bases numbered 8, after V lost 4 bases and J lost 9 bases. In germline, CDR1 is SSHAT, CDR2 FNYEAQ (reference sequence). The CDR3 extends over 14 amino acids. DNA of the CDR3: TGTGCCAGCAGCTCGGGGAGTAGCGGGGCTGAGCAGTTCTTC. It encodes CASSSGSSGAEQFF.

Comments on this clone: Mismatch with germline at one junction end may stem from a read error. This sequence joins TRBV28 and TRBJ1-1; the D gene is possibly TRBD1 (6 bases). The CDR3 totals 13 residues. Germline V gene sequence: CDR1 MDHEN, CDR2 SYDVKM. The DNA of the CDR3 is TGTGCCAGCACTTTAGACAGGAGCGAGGCGGCTTTCTTT. It is translated as CASTLDRSEAAFF.

The chain couples TRBV19 to TRBJ2-5, with no clear D. CDR1 and CDR2 (germline): LNHDA, SQIVND (reference sequence). The CDR3 spans 13 residues. The V gene lost 9 bases and the J gene lost 1 base, with 12 bases spanning the gap. The CDR3 sequence: CASMEGPQETQYF. CDR3 in DNA: TGTGCCAGCATGGAAGGTCCCCAAGAGACCCAGTACTTC.

The V call is TRBV18, the J call TRBJ1-5; D gene uncertain. The germline V gene encodes CDR1 KGHSH and CDR2 LQKENI. The CDR3 covers 14 residues. V was cut by 5 bases and J by 1 base, with 9 bases left in between. The chain's CDR3 is CASSSGQSNQPQHF. The CDR3 DNA reads TGTGCCAGCTCATCTGGGCAGAGCAATCAGCCCCAGCATTTT.

This clone was recorded a few times. The V call is TRBV19, the J call TRBJ1-2; a weak D match, TRBD1 (5 bases). Germline CDR1 LNHDA, CDR2 SQIVND (reference sequence). The ends were cut back, 3 bases at V and 2 bases at J, with 10 bases in the middle. This CDR3 is built from 14 residues. The CDR3 sequence is CASSMGHLNYGYTF. CDR3 DNA sequence: TGTGCCAGTAGTATGGGGCACCTAAACTATGGCTACACCTTC.

V gene TRBV7-9 combines with J gene TRBJ1-2, with unresolved D. Trimming took off 1 base at V and 4 bases at J, with 10 bases between the two ends. The CDR3 covers 14 residues. Looked up from germline, CDR1 is SEHNR and CDR2 is FQNEAQ (reference sequence). CDR3 nucleotide sequence: TGTGCCAGCAGCTTAGTAGAGGGCGGCTATGGCTACACCTTC. Amino acids: CASSLVEGGYGYTF.

The chain carries TRBV5-1 and TRBJ2-5; the D gene is possibly TRBD1 (6 bases). The J call is in doubt because the DNA end fits TRBJ2-7 better. The CDR3 covers 16 residues. CDR1 and CDR2 (germline): SGHRS, YFSETQ. The CDR3 nucleotides are TGCGCCAGCAGCTTGGCCTTGGACAGAAGTTCCTACGAGCAGTACTTC. This translates into CASSLALDRSSYEQYF.

The chain has TRBV6-5 and TRBJ1-2; possible D gene TRBD1, 5 bases. Per germline, CDR1 MNHEY and CDR2 SVGAGI. The CDR3 is made up of 15 amino acids. Trimming took off 4 bases at V and 6 bases at J, with 18 bases between the two ends. Here the CDR3 reads CASSSPGAGFDGYTF. As DNA, the CDR3 is TGTGCCAGCAGTTCCCCCGGGGCCGGCTTTGATGGCTACACCTTC.

The V and J genes are TRBV25-1 and TRBJ1-3; D gene ambiguous. V lost 5 bases, J lost 0 bases, and 14 bases lay in between. This CDR3 region has 16 residues. CDR1 and CDR2 (germline): MGHDK, SYGVNS. CDR3 nucleotide sequence: TGTGCCAGCAGTCCCCCGGGTCTACTCTCTGGAAACACCATATATTTT. Translated, it gives CASSPPGLLSGNTIYF.

The chain is built from TRBV2 and TRBJ1-1, with 8 bases aligning to TRBD1. Per germline, CDR1 SNHLY and CDR2 FYNNEI. This CDR3 region has 13 residues. V lost 8 bases and J lost 0; bases outside the gene matches: 2. Here the CDR3 DNA reads TGTGCCAGCGCCAGGGGGCTGAACACTGAAGCTTTCTTT. It is translated as CASARGLNTEAFF.

The rearrangement joins TRBV7-9 to TRBJ1-2; 9 bases are a match to TRBD1. CDR1 is SEHNR and CDR2 is FQNEAQ in the germline V gene (reference sequence). With V trimmed by 5 bases and J by 4 bases, 8 bases remained unmatched. This CDR3 has 15 amino acids. CDR3 in DNA: TGTGCCAGCAGCGACCGGGACAGGGTGAGCTATGGCTACACCTTC. It codes for CASSDRDRVSYGYTF.

This chain links TRBV7-6 with TRBJ2-2; a possible D gene is TRBD2 (6 bases). This CDR3 has 14 residues. Per the germline V gene, CDR1 is SGHVS and CDR2 is FNYEAQ. V gave up 10 bases and J gave up 1 base, with 13 bases separating them. In DNA, the CDR3 is TGTGCCACCCCGAAAGCGGGGAACACCGGGGAGCTGTTTTTT. This gives the protein CATPKAGNTGELFF.

This clone was observed a few times. The rearrangement uses TRBV25-1 and TRBJ2-7; D unresolved. Germline V gene lookup returns CDR1 MGHDK and CDR2 SYGVNS. This CDR3 contains 12 residues. Trimming pared 4 bases from V and 1 base from J, leaving 5 bases between. DNA for the CDR3: TGTGCCAGCAGTGGCAGGTCCTACGAGCAGTACTTC. This codes for CASSGRSYEQYF.

The V and J genes are TRBV18 and TRBJ2-5, with D maybe TRBD1 (5 bases). The V end was cut by 0 bases, the J end by 4 bases, with 9 bases between. Germline V gene data show CDR1 as KGHSH and CDR2 as LQKENI. The CDR3 is 14 residues long. CDR3 in amino acids: CASSPPSGSETQYF. The CDR3 DNA follows: TGTGCCAGCTCACCACCGTCAGGGTCAGAGACCCAGTACTTC.

CDR3 sequence: CASKDLRDTEAFF. The CDR3 region has the DNA TGTGCCAGCAAAGACCTTAGGGACACTGAAGCTTTCTTT. V gene TRBV28 combines with J gene TRBJ1-1; no clear D gene. The CDR3 consists of 13 residues. Trimming left V 7 bases short and J 3 bases short, with 12 bases between. CDR1 is MDHEN, CDR2 SYDVKM, per germline.

This clone was detected only once. The chain has TRBV5-1 and TRBJ1-1; TRBD1 matches at 10 bases. Germline V gives CDR1 SGHRS, CDR2 YFSETQ. Trimming took 3 bases from V and 1 from J; bases not matched to a gene: 18. The CDR3 has 20 amino acids. The CDR3 nucleotides read TGCGCCAGCAGCTCTTGGACAGGGGGAGGGTACGTGGCCGAGAACACTGAAGCTTTCTTT. Translated: CASSSWTGGGYVAENTEAFF.

The V call is TRBV9, the J call TRBJ2-4; the D gene is possibly TRBD2 (5 bases). CDR1 is SGDLS and CDR2 is YYNGEE in the germline V gene. This CDR3 is 12 amino acids long. The ends were cut back, 7 bases at V and 0 bases at J, with 5 bases in the middle. The CDR3 DNA reads as TGTGCCAGCGGACTAGCCAAAAACATTCAGTACTTC. This sequence encodes CASGLAKNIQYF.

V and J are TRBV30 and TRBJ1-3; 8 bases are shared with TRBD1. This CDR3 is built from 14 residues. V was pared by 3 bases and J by 3 bases, with 4 bases of the junction left unmatched. Germline V gene sequence: CDR1 GTSNPN, CDR2 SVGIG (reference sequence). CDR3 in amino acids: CAWRGQAVGNTIYF. CDR3 nucleotides: TGTGCCTGGAGGGGACAGGCGGTTGGAAACACCATATATTTT.

In regard to this clone: Germline and junction disagree at one end, which may indicate a read error. The same CDR3 arises from other DNA sequences in this sample as well. The rearrangement links TRBV19 to TRBJ1-1, with a weak D call TRBD1 (5 bases). Germline V gene lookup returns CDR1 LNHDA and CDR2 SQIVND (reference sequence). The CDR3 covers 15 residues. The DNA of the CDR3 is TGTGCCAGTAGTCCCCGAGGGACCGCCGACACTGAGGCTTTCTTT. Translating it yields CASSPRGTADTEAFF.

The rearrangement joins TRBV9 to TRBJ1-5, with D possibly being TRBD1 (5 bases). With 3 bases removed from V and 3 bases from J, the gap between germline ends came to 7 bases. This CDR3 is 13 amino acids long. Germline CDR1 reads SGDLS; CDR2 reads YYNGEE. The CDR3 DNA reads as TGTGCCAGCAGCGGGGGGATCAATCAGCCCCAGCATTTT. Translated: CASSGGINQPQHF.